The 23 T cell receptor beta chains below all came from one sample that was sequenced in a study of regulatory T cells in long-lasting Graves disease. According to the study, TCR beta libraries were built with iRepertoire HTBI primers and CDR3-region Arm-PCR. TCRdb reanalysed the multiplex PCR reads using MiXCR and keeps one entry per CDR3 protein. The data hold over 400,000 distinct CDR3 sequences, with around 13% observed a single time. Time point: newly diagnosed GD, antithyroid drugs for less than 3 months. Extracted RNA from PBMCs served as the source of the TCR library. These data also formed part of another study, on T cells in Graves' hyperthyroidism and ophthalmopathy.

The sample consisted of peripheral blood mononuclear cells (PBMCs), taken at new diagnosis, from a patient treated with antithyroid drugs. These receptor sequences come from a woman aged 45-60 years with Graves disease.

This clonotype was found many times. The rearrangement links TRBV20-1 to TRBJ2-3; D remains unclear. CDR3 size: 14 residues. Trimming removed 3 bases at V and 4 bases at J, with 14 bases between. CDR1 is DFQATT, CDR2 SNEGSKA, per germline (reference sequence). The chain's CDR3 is CSASVLLGADTQYF. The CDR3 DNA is TGCAGTGCTAGTGTGCTACTTGGGGCAGATACGCAGTATTTT.

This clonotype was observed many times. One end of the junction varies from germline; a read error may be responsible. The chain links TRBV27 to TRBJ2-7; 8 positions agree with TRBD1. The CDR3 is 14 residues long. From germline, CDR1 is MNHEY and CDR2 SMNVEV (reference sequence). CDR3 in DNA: TGCGCCAGCAGCTTGTCAGGGGGCGGGTACGAGCAGTACTTC. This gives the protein CASSLSGGGYEQYF.

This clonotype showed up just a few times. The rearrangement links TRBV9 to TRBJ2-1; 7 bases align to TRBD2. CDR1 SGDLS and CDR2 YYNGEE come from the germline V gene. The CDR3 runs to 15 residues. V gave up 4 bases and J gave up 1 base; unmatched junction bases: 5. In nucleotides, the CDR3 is TGTGCCAGCAGCCCTATGGGGGGGTCCTACAATGAGCAGTTCTTC. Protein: CASSPMGGSYNEQFF.

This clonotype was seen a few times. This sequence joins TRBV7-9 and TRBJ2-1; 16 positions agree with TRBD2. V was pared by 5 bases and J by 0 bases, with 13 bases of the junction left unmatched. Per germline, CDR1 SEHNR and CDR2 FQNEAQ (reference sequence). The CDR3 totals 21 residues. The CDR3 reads CASSTGTSGRDNPHSYNEQFF. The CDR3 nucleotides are TGTGCCAGCAGCACCGGGACTAGCGGGAGGGACAACCCTCACTCCTACAATGAGCAGTTCTTC.

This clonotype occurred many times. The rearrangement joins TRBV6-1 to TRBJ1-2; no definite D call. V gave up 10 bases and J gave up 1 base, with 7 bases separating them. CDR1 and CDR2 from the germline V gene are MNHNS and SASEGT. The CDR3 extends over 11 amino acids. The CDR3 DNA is TGTGCCACCAGGATTAACTATGGCTACACCTTC. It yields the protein CATRINYGYTF.

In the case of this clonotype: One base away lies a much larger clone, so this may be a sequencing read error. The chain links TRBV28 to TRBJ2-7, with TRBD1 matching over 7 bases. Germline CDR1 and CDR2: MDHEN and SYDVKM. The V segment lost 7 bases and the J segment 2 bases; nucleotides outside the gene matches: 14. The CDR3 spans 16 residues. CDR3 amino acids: CASKDRRRFFAYEQYF. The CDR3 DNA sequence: TGTGCCAGCAAGGACAGGAGGCGTTTTTTCGCCTACGAGCAGTACTTC.

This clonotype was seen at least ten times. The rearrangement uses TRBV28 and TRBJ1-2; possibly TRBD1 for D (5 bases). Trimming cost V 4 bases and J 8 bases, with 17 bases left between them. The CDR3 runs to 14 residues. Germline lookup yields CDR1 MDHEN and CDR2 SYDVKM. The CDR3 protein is CASSSPAGEGGYTF. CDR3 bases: TGTGCCAGCAGTTCCCCCGCGGGGGAAGGGGGCTACACCTTC.

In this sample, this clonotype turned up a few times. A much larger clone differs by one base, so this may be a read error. The CDR3 DNA reads as TGTGCCAGCAGGCCCCAGGGGGACACTGGAGCTTTCTTT. This gives the protein CASRPQGDTGAFF. V usage is TRBV2 and J usage is TRBJ1-1; TRBD1 aligns across 7 bases. The germline V gene encodes CDR1 SNHLY and CDR2 FYNNEI. The CDR3 length is 13 residues.

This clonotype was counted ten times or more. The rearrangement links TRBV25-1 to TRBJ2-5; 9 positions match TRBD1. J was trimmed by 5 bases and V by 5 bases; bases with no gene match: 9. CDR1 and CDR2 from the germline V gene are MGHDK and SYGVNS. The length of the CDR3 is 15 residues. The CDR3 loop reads CASSKGQGILETQYF. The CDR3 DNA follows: TGTGCCAGCAGTAAGGGACAGGGAATTTTGGAGACCCAGTACTTC.

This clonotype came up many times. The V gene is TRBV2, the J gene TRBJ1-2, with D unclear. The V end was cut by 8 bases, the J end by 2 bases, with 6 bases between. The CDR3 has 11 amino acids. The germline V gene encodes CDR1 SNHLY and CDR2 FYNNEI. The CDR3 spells CASGQNYGYTF. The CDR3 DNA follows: TGTGCCAGCGGGCAGAACTATGGCTACACCTTC.

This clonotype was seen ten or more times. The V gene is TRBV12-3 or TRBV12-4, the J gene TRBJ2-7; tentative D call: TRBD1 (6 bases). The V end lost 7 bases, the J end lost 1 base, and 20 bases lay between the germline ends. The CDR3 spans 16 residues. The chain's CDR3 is CASTPVVGAKSYEQYF. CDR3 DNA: TGTGCCAGCACCCCGGTGGTGGGGGCGAAGTCCTACGAGCAGTACTTC.

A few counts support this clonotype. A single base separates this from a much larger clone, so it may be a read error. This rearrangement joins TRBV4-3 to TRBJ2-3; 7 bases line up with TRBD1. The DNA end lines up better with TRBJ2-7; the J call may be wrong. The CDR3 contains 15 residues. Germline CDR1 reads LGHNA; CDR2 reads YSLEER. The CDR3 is CASSQKYRDRYEQYF. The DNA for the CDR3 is TGCGCCAGCAGCCAAAAATACCGGGACAGATACGAGCAGTACTTC.

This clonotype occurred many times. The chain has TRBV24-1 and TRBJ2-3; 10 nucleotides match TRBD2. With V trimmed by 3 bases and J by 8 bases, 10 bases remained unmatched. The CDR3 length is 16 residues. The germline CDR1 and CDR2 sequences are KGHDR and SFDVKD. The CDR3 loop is CATSDRLAGLGGTQYF. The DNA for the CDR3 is TGTGCCACCAGTGATCGACTAGCGGGCCTAGGGGGTACGCAGTATTTT.

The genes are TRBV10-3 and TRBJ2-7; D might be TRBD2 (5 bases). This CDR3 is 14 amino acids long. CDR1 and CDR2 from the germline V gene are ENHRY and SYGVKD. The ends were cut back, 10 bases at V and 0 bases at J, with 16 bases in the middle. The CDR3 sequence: CATKGIGSSYEQYF. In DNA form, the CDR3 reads TGTGCCACCAAGGGCATAGGGAGCTCCTACGAGCAGTACTTC.

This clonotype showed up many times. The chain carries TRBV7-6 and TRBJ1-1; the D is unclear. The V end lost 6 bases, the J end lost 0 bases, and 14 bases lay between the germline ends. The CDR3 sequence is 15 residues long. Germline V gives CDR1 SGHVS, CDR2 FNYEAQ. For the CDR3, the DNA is TGTGCCAGCAGTAGCTCCGGGTTTATGAACACTGAAGCTTTCTTT. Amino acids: CASSSSGFMNTEAFF.

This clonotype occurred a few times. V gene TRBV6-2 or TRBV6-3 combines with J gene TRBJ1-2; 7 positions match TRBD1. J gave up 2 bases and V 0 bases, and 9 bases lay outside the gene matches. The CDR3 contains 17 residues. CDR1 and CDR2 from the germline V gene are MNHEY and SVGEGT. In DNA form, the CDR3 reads TGTGCCAGCAGTTACTCGTGGGACAGCGTGGCGAACTATGGCTACACCTTC. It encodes CASSYSWDSVANYGYTF.

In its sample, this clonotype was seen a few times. The CDR3 nucleotides are TGTGCCAGCAGTTTCACCACCTCTAGCGCCTCAGAGACCCAGTACTTC. This codes for CASSFTTSSASETQYF. V is TRBV6-2 or TRBV6-3 and J is TRBJ2-5, with a possible D match to TRBD2 (6 bases). The CDR3 runs 16 residues. V was pared by 4 bases and J by 4 bases, with 19 bases between. Germline-derived CDR1 and CDR2 are MNHEY and SVGEGT.

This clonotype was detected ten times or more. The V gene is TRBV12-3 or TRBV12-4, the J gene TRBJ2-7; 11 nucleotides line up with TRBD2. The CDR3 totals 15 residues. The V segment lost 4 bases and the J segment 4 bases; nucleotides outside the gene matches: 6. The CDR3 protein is CASSSLAGGGYEQYF. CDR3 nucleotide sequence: TGTGCCAGCAGTTCGCTAGCGGGAGGTGGGTACGAGCAGTACTTC.

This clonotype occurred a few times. The CDR3 sequence is CASSLAQARQETQYF. For the CDR3, the DNA is TGCGCCAGCAGCTTGGCGCAGGCCCGCCAAGAGACCCAGTACTTC. This rearrangement joins TRBV5-1 to TRBJ2-5; D is unclear. Trimming left V 0 bases short and J 1 base short, with 10 bases between. Germline V gene lookup returns CDR1 SGHRS and CDR2 YFSETQ. This CDR3 has 15 residues.

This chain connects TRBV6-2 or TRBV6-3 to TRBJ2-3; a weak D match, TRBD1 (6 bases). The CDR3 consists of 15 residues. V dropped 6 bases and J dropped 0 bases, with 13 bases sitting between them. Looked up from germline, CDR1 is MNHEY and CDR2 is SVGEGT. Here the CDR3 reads CASSPQGSSTDTQYF. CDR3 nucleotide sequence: TGTGCCAGCAGCCCACAGGGTTCTAGCACAGATACGCAGTATTTT.

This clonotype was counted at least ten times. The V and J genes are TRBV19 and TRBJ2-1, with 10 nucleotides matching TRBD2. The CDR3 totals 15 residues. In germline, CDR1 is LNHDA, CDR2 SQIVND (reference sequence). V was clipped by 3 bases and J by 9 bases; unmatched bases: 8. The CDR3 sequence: CASSILASGRGEQFF. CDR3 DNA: TGTGCCAGTAGTATCTTGGCTAGCGGGAGAGGTGAGCAGTTCTTC.

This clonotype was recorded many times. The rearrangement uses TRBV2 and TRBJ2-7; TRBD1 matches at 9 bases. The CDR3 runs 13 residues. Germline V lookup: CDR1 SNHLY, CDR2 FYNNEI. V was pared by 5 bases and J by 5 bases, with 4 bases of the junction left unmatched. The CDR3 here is CASSSGTGNEQYF. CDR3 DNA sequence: TGTGCCAGCAGTTCCGGGACAGGGAACGAGCAGTACTTC.

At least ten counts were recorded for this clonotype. The CDR3 coding sequence is TGTGCCAGCAGTTTGGACCTAGGGAACACTGAAGCTTTCTTT. Residues: CASSLDLGNTEAFF. This chain joins TRBV27 and TRBJ1-1; the D is unclear. This CDR3 spans 14 amino acids. Germline CDR1 and CDR2: MNHEY and SMNVEV (reference sequence). V was trimmed by 3 bases and J by 1 base, leaving 9 bases between them.